The present TCR beta chain was sequenced within a study of shared clonotypes between healthy human individuals. Study-wide context: CD4 naive cells filled three plates per donor, CD4 memory three, CD8 naive two and CD8 memory one. General study findings and limits: The study generally estimated greater richness for naive than memory subsets.

Produced via immunoSEQ multiplex PCR; TCRdb's table is partial and in-frame only. The top ten clones hold approximately 0.12% of a sample with around 620,000 clones, approximately 95% of them seen once. CD45RO-negative, CCR7-positively selected cells formed the naive CD8 fraction, excluding terminally differentiated effector memory CD45RA+ cells. The V segment lost 1 base and the J segment 4 bases; nucleotides outside the gene matches: 10. From germline, CDR1 is MGHRA and CDR2 YSYEKL. This CDR3 comprises 16 residues. Note on this clone: Its antigen is not identified.

The TCR was taken from a woman aged 25 to 39 in good health. The genes are TRBV4-1 and TRBJ2-7; TRBD2 matches 7 bases. Sequenced input: naive CD8+ T cells sorted from blood. In DNA form, the CDR3 reads TGCGCCAGCAGCCAAGTAGACACTAGCGCGACGTACGAGCAGTACTTC. It yields the protein CASSQVDTSATYEQYF.